The 15 T cell receptor beta chains listed next were all sequenced from one sample in a study of OX40 agonist ivuxolimab in advanced cancers. Some clones are missing from TCRdb's copy, which holds only in-frame ones; the method was immunoSEQ multiplex PCR. The profile shows about 79,000 clones, about 90% of them singletons. The sample here was CD4+ or CD8+ T cells sorted from blood, taken in a trial of the OX40 agonist ivuxolimab. The receptors shown here come from an adult with an advanced solid tumor such as melanoma, head and neck, liver or kidney cancer.

The chain employs TRBV30 and TRBJ2-5; D call uncertain. The V gene's germline CDR1 is GTSNPN and CDR2 SVGIG (reference sequence). The CDR3 spans 15 residues. Trimming removed 3 bases at V and 3 bases at J, with 17 bases between. The CDR3, as DNA: TGTGCCTGGAGCAACCGGGCCAAACTAAAAGAGACCCAGTACTTC. Residues: CAWSNRAKLKETQYF.

The genes are TRBV6-1 and TRBJ1-1, with D uncertain. Trimming removed 4 bases from V and 0 bases from J, with 9 bases in between. CDR1 is MNHNS and CDR2 is SASEGT in the germline V gene. The length of the CDR3 is 14 residues. The CDR3 DNA follows: TGTGCCAGCAGTGCTCAGCTATTGAACACTGAAGCTTTCTTT. The encoded protein is CASSAQLLNTEAFF.

The chain couples TRBV6-1 to TRBJ2-5; no definite D call. CDR3 length equals 12 residues. The V gene lost 4 bases and the J gene lost 5 bases, with 8 bases spanning the gap. Germline CDR1 MNHNS, CDR2 SASEGT. The CDR3 loop reads CASSATVETQYF. The CDR3 DNA follows: TGTGCCAGCAGTGCGACGGTGGAGACCCAGTACTTC.

The chain joins TRBV28 to TRBJ1-1; tentatively, D is TRBD1 (5 bases). From germline, CDR1 is MDHEN and CDR2 SYDVKM. Between the trimmed V and J ends, which lost 5 bases and 1 base, there was a span of 14 bases. The CDR3 contains 15 residues. The CDR3 DNA sequence: TGTGCCAGCAGTCCCCGGGACGGAAAGAACACTGAAGCTTTCTTT. Translating gives CASSPRDGKNTEAFF.

This clone occurred once. This sequence joins TRBV6-1 and TRBJ2-7; D ambiguous. The CDR3 covers 13 residues. Trimming took 7 bases from V and 5 from J, leaving 15 bases between them. CDR1 and CDR2 from the germline V gene are MNHNS and SASEGT. The DNA of the CDR3 is TGTGCCAGCATGGTCAGTATAAGGGACGAGCAGTACTTC. This encodes CASMVSIRDEQYF.

This clone has a single count. The chain has TRBV6-1 and TRBJ2-2; D ambiguous. CDR1 is MNHNS, CDR2 SASEGT, per germline. The CDR3 spans 14 residues. The ends were cut back, 5 bases at V and 0 bases at J, with 7 bases in the middle. The CDR3 here is CASSSSPNTGELFF. CDR3 nucleotide sequence: TGTGCCAGCAGTAGCAGTCCGAACACCGGGGAGCTGTTTTTT.

The gene calls are TRBV9 and TRBJ2-3; 15 bases match TRBD2. Germline V CDR1 and CDR2: SGDLS, YYNGEE. With 2 bases clipped from V and 7 bases from J, the junction kept 11 bases outside the gene matches. The CDR3 extends over 18 amino acids. CDR3 sequence: CASSVSGLAGGYVNTQYF. The DNA of the CDR3 is TGTGCCAGCAGCGTTTCGGGACTAGCGGGAGGCTACGTAAATACGCAGTATTTT.

This clone was observed once. The CDR3 nucleotides are TGTGCCAGCAGCTTAGCCCACTCTGGGGCCAACGTCCTGACTTTC. Translated: CASSLAHSGANVLTF. The rearrangement uses TRBV7-2 and TRBJ2-6; D not resolved. Per germline, CDR1 SGHTA and CDR2 FQGNSA. There are 15 residues in the CDR3. Trimming removed 0 bases from V and 0 bases from J, with 3 bases in between.

The chain uses TRBV15 and TRBJ2-3; TRBD1 matches 8 bases. The length of the CDR3 is 17 residues. CDR1 LNHNV and CDR2 YYDKDF come from the germline V gene (reference sequence). V lost 0 bases to trimming and J lost 6 bases; unmatched junction nucleotides: 11. The CDR3 region is CATSRDLGRGLLDTQYF. For the CDR3, the DNA is TGTGCCACCAGCAGAGATTTAGGCAGGGGGCTTTTGGATACGCAGTATTTT.

This clone was picked up one time. J is TRBJ2-5 and V is TRBV18; 11 positions agree with TRBD2. V dropped 6 bases and J dropped 2; count of bases not matched to a gene: 5. Germline CDR1 is KGHSH and CDR2 is LQKENI. CDR3 length: 15 residues. The CDR3: CASSGTSGMQETQYF. The CDR3 bases are TGTGCCAGCTCCGGGACTAGCGGAATGCAAGAGACCCAGTACTTC.

The chain joins TRBV27 to TRBJ2-1; D possibly corresponds to TRBD1 (6 bases). The germline V gene has CDR1 MNHEY and CDR2 SMNVEV (reference sequence). Trimming took 5 bases from V and 8 from J, leaving 22 bases between them. CDR3 length: 16 residues. The CDR3 protein is CASSLRGTVLFDEQFF. CDR3 coding DNA: TGTGCCAGCAGTCTGAGGGGGACCGTGCTTTTCGATGAGCAGTTCTTC.

This clone appeared a few times. The chain carries TRBV4-2 and TRBJ2-7, with D unresolved. The CDR3 consists of 12 residues. In germline, CDR1 is LGHNA, CDR2 YNFKEQ. V dropped 4 bases and J dropped 3 bases, with 7 bases sitting between them. CDR3 coding DNA: TGTGCCAGCAGCCCGGGTGGCTACGAGCAGTACTTC. Amino acid sequence: CASSPGGYEQYF.

This sequence joins TRBV5-1 and TRBJ2-3; either TRBD1 or TRBD2 may supply D (6 bases each). The CDR3 is 16 residues long. The germline CDR1 and CDR2 sequences are SGHRS and YFSETQ. V gave up 0 bases and J gave up 6 bases, with 17 bases separating them. CDR3 coding DNA: TGCGCCAGCAGCTTGGGCGCGGGGCAGGGGAGGGATACGCAGTATTTT. Residues: CASSLGAGQGRDTQYF.

The V gene is TRBV19, the J gene TRBJ2-1; 14 bases line up with TRBD2. The CDR3 has 16 amino acids. Germline-derived CDR1 and CDR2 are LNHDA and SQIVND (reference sequence). V was pared by 3 bases and J by 8 bases, with 6 bases of the junction left unmatched. The CDR3 protein is CASSIPTSGRADEQFF. In nucleotides, the CDR3 is TGTGCCAGTAGTATCCCGACTAGCGGGAGGGCCGATGAGCAGTTCTTC.

The chain joins TRBV28 to TRBJ2-5, with TRBD1 identical over 10 bases. CDR1 is MDHEN and CDR2 is SYDVKM in the germline V gene. This CDR3 is built from 16 residues. The ends lost 4 bases at V and 3 bases at J; junction bases unmatched: 8. The chain's CDR3 is CASSSAGQGMKETQYF. The CDR3 nucleotides read TGTGCCAGCAGTTCAGCGGGACAGGGGATGAAAGAGACCCAGTACTTC.